This TCR beta chain comes out of a study of T cell responses to AZD1222 COVID-19 vaccine. Study in general: Timing groups of about 4 and about 12 weeks for second doses were pooled.

Assay used: immunoSEQ multiplex PCR; TCRdb lists only in-frame clones, some missing. Counted here are more than 150,000 clones, 85% to 95% occurring once; the ten biggest clones make up 8.5% to 12%. Comments on this clone: Antigen unknown.

Study-wide findings and caveats: Baseline seropositivity occurred in only six AZD1222 recipients. The donor cohort was predominantly white British with a female majority, and clonal diversity may have been underestimated. Unmutated variant regions are reportedly the target of nearly half of TCRs that are spike-specific.

Trimming pared 2 bases from V and 9 bases from J, leaving 14 bases between. The CDR3 contains 13 residues. CDR1 is MNHEY, CDR2 SVGEGT, per germline. The chain couples TRBV6-2 or TRBV6-3 to TRBJ2-7, with D tentatively TRBD1 (6 bases). This TCR was sampled from an adult in good health. The sample consisted of peripheral blood, taken on day 0 of AZD1222 vaccination. The CDR3 sequence: CASSYLGTMGQYV. The CDR3 bases are TGTGCCAGCAGTTACCTGGGGACAATGGGGCAGTACGTC.